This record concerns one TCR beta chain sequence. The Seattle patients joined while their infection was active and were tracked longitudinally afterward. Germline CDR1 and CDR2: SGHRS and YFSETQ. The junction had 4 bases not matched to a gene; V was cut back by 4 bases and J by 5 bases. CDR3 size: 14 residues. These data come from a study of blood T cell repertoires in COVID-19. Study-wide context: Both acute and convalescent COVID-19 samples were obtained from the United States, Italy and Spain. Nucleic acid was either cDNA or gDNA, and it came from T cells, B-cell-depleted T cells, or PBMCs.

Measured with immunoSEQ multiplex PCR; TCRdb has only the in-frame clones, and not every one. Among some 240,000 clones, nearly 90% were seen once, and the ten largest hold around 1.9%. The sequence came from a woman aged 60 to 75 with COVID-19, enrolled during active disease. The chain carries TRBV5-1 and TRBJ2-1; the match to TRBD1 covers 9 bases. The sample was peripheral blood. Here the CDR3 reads CASSPGTGNNEQFF. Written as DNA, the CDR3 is TGCGCCAGCAGCCCAGGGACAGGGAACAATGAGCAGTTCTTC. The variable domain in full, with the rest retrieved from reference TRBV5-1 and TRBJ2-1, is KAGVTQTPRYLIKTRGQQVTLSCSPISGHRSVSWYQQTPGQGLQFLFEYFSETQRNKGNFPGRFSGRQFSNSRSEMNVSTLELGDSALYLCASSPGTGNNEQFFGPGTRLTVL.